The clone carrying this T cell receptor (beta chain) appeared a few times. CDR3 length: 14 residues. Germline lookup yields CDR1 SEHNR and CDR2 FQNEAQ (reference sequence). The V end was cut by 3 bases, the J end by 1 base, with 9 bases between. With roughly 540 ng total RNA as template and a constant-region primer, TCR beta cDNA was made. TCR beta libraries came from three nested multiplex PCR rounds using slightly modified ARM-PCR. The opening two PCR rounds, ten to eleven cycles each, paired TRBV1-TRBV30 forward primers with a C-beta reverse primer. TCRdb fed the multiplex PCR reads into MiXCR, producing one record per CDR3 protein. The sample has roughly 86,000 distinct CDR3 sequences; 65% to 70% are singletons. This entry comes from a study of tumor-infiltrating lymphocytes in primary liver carcinoma. Turning to the study itself: Those enrolled were patients of both sexes, who were aged 30 to 69 years.

The study co-extracted DNA and RNA from roughly 20-30 mg of unsorted bulk tissue. The study enrolled treatment-naive patients with chronic HBV infection. V gene TRBV7-9 combines with J gene TRBJ1-1; D may be TRBD1 (5 bases). The receptor was isolated from a man in his forties with primary liver carcinoma and hepatitis B virus infection. Sequenced material: tumor-adjacent normal liver tissue. The CDR3 DNA follows: TGTGCCAGCAGCTTTCAGGGCCCGAACACTGAAGCTTTCTTT. Protein sequence: CASSFQGPNTEAFF. The variable domain in full, completed from reference TRBV7-9 and TRBJ1-1, reads DTGVSQNPRHKITKRGQNVTFRCDPISEHNRLYWYRQTLGQGPEFLTYFQNEAQLEKSRLLSDRFSAERPKGSFSTLEIQRTEQGDSAMYLCASSFQGPNTEAFFGQGTRLTVV.